This T cell receptor (beta chain) was recorded in a study of blood T cell repertoires in COVID-19. V shed 2 bases, J shed 2 bases, and the junction held 2 bases outside the gene matches. Per germline, CDR1 ENHRY and CDR2 SYGVKD. This CDR3 is built from 15 residues. TCRdb keeps only in-frame clones here, not all; method: immunoSEQ multiplex PCR. The sample holds more than 250,000 clones, roughly 80% seen once. Input material: PBMCs or T cells enriched from blood (not recorded which). This clonotype originated in a man aged 35-49 years who had been exposed to COVID-19. The chain couples TRBV10-3 to TRBJ1-5; 8 bases fit TRBD1. This CDR3 is CAISEPGQGNQPQHF. CDR3 in DNA: TGTGCCATCAGTGAGCCGGGACAGGGCAATCAGCCCCAGCATTTT.